These 12 T cell receptor beta chains share one sample of origin, sequenced in a study of blood T cell repertoires in COVID-19. The repertoire was sequenced with immunoSEQ multiplex PCR; TCRdb's copy has only in-frame clones and lacks some. The repertoire includes under 100,000 clones, more than 65% of them detected once, and 25% sits in the top ten. The sample was peripheral blood. The receptors originated from a man older than 75 with active or convalescent COVID-19.

V usage is TRBV4-1 and J usage is TRBJ1-1, with D maybe TRBD1 (5 bases). The V gene lost 1 base and the J gene lost 4 bases, with 10 bases spanning the gap. Germline CDR1 is MGHRA and CDR2 is YSYEKL. The length of the CDR3 is 14 residues. In DNA form, the CDR3 reads TGCGCCAGCAGCCAAGGTGGGGCGCTCACTGAAGCTTTCTTT. This encodes CASSQGGALTEAFF.

J is TRBJ1-1 and V is TRBV11-2; D not resolved. V dropped 1 base and J dropped 0 bases, with 9 bases sitting between them. Germline lookup yields CDR1 SGHAT and CDR2 FQNNGV. The CDR3 loop spans 15 amino acids. The DNA of the CDR3 is TGTGCCAGCAGCTTAGTGGCAGATATGAACACTGAAGCTTTCTTT. Its protein product is CASSLVADMNTEAFF.

CDR3 region: CASSLGDRISYEQYF. Written as DNA, the CDR3 is TGCGCCAGCAGCTTAGGGGACAGGATCTCCTACGAGCAGTACTTC. This chain links TRBV5-1 with TRBJ2-7; 8 nucleotides align to TRBD1. J gave up 0 bases and V 2 bases, and 4 bases lay outside the gene matches. The CDR3 contains 15 residues. Germline-derived CDR1 and CDR2 are SGHRS and YFSETQ.

J is TRBJ1-2 and V is TRBV7-2; no clear D. V dropped 2 bases and J dropped 4 bases, with 5 bases sitting between them. The CDR3 loop spans 12 amino acids. CDR1 and CDR2 from the germline V gene are SGHTA and FQGNSA. CDR3 residues: CASSLTTYGYTF. DNA of the CDR3: TGTGCCAGCAGCTTAACAACCTATGGCTACACCTTC.

The gene calls are TRBV29-1 and TRBJ1-1; TRBD1 matches 8 bases. The CDR3 consists of 14 residues. Germline loops: CDR1 SQVTM, CDR2 ANQGSEA. J gave up 4 bases and V 3 bases, and 7 bases lay outside the gene matches. The CDR3, as DNA: TGCAGCGTTGACCGGTCGGGACAGGCCACTGAAGCTTTCTTT. Protein: CSVDRSGQATEAFF.

This chain joins TRBV3-1 (or the pseudogene TRBV3-2) and TRBJ2-5, with D possibly matching TRBD1 (5 bases). The CDR3 is 15 amino acids. Trimming pared 1 base from V and 2 bases from J, leaving 11 bases between. CDR1 LGHDT and CDR2 YNNKEL come from the germline V gene (reference sequence). This CDR3 reads CASSQAGGAQETQYF. In nucleotides, the CDR3 is TGTGCCAGCAGCCAAGCGGGTGGGGCGCAAGAGACCCAGTACTTC.

The CDR3 sequence is CASSLGRGYSREQYF. CDR3 in DNA: TGTGCCAGCAGTTTAGGCAGGGGATATAGTAGGGAGCAGTACTTC. The chain employs TRBV28 and TRBJ2-7; a possible D gene is TRBD1 (6 bases). This CDR3 contains 15 residues. V was trimmed by 2 bases and J by 7 bases, leaving 18 bases between them. The germline CDR1 and CDR2 sequences are MDHEN and SYDVKM.

The chain combines TRBV4-1 with TRBJ1-6; 7 nucleotides line up with TRBD1. Germline V CDR1 and CDR2: MGHRA, YSYEKL. Losses at the gene ends were 4 bases for V and 8 bases for J; bases not matched to a gene: 8. The CDR3 covers 15 residues. CDR3 bases: TGCGCCAGCAGCCTTCCCGGGACAGCAGATTCACCCCTCCACTTT. Its protein is CASSLPGTADSPLHF.

V usage is TRBV3-1 (or the pseudogene TRBV3-2) and J usage is TRBJ2-1; no clear D. Deletions cut 0 bases from V and 3 bases from J, with 6 bases between. The germline gives CDR1 LGHDT, CDR2 YNNKEL (reference sequence). This CDR3 comprises 14 residues. The CDR3 region is CASSQEDNYNEQFF. Written as DNA, the CDR3 is TGTGCCAGCAGCCAAGAAGACAACTACAATGAGCAGTTCTTC.

This rearrangement joins TRBV23-1 to TRBJ2-7; D uncertain. TRBV23-1 is an open reading frame, and its role is uncertain. Between the trimmed V and J ends, which lost 5 bases and 3 bases, there was a span of 17 bases. The CDR3 consists of 15 residues. This CDR3 is CASSYRAPGDYEQYF. CDR3 in DNA: TGCGCCAGCAGTTATCGTGCTCCGGGTGACTACGAGCAGTACTTC.

CDR3 in amino acids: CASSPAGIYEQYF. CDR3 coding DNA: TGTGCCAGCTCACCGGCAGGGATCTACGAGCAGTACTTC. V and J are TRBV18 and TRBJ2-7, with D possibly matching TRBD1 (5 bases). The CDR3 contains 13 residues. Germline V gene sequence: CDR1 KGHSH, CDR2 LQKENI. V gave up 3 bases and J gave up 3 bases, with 9 bases separating them.

This sequence joins TRBV12-5 and TRBJ2-1; perhaps TRBD2 as D (5 bases). Trimming pared 1 base from V and 6 bases from J, leaving 10 bases between. The germline gives CDR1 LGHNT, CDR2 FRNRAP. This CDR3 has 14 amino acids. The CDR3 here is CASGLDGNFNEQFF. In nucleotides, the CDR3 is TGTGCTAGTGGTTTGGACGGGAACTTCAATGAGCAGTTCTTC.